This T cell receptor beta chain emerged from a study of T cell repertoires in cytomegalovirus infection. Study at large: Public TCR beta signature analysis indicated the presence of both CMV infection and matching HLA type.

CDR3 size: 14 residues. Trimming took off 2 bases at V and 6 bases at J, with 10 bases between the two ends. Per the germline V gene, CDR1 is KGHSH and CDR2 is LQKENI. In the case of this clonotype: Its antigen is undetermined.

General observations from the study: Cumulative public TCR beta family frequency identified carriers of CMV plus the relevant HLA. The ex vivo response was dominated by HLA-C-restricted CMV-specific TCR beta clonotypes.

TCRdb itself ran the reads through MiXCR, one entry per CDR3 protein. The table records 300,000 or so distinct CDR3 sequences, roughly 26% of them present only once. V is TRBV18 and J is TRBJ1-4; D gene unclear. The sequencing sample was made of PBMCs. The TCR was taken from a human donor in good health (CMV status not recorded). Some clones in this sample may be carry-over from other donors' samples. As DNA, the CDR3 is TGTGCCAGCTCACCAGGGGTAGGCGATGAAAAACTGTTTTTT. It translates to CASSPGVGDEKLFF.